Listed below are T cell receptor beta chains from one sample, sequenced in a study of blood T cells in healthy people across ages. TCRdb reprocessed the 5' RACE reads with MiXCR, giving one entry per CDR3 protein. The data hold under 950,000 distinct CDR3 sequences, with about 24% observed a single time. Sequences were obtained from blood. The receptors derive from a man between 65 and 79 years old in good health. The CDR3 runs from the conserved cysteine through the conserved F or W. Each record gives: D gene, clone size, V gene, J gene, CDR3 DNA, CDR3 protein. A D gene is named only where the DNA matches it firmly. Some rows have no size entry. The others give once, few or many, or a class for an expanded clone.

D gene: NA
clone size: NA
V gene: TRBV5-1
J gene: TRBJ1-4
CDR3 DNA: TGCGCCAGCAGCTTAGGGGACCAGAATGTAAAACTGTTTTTT
CDR3 protein: CASSLGDQNVKLFF

D gene: TRBD2
clone size: NA
V gene: TRBV12-3/TRBV12-4
J gene: TRBJ2-3
CDR3 DNA: TGTGCCAGCAGTTTACTCGCGGGAGTACGCACAGATGTGCAGTATTTT
CDR3 protein: CASSLLAGVRTDVQYF

D gene: NA
clone size: few
V gene: TRBV20-1
J gene: TRBJ1-1
CDR3 DNA: TGCAGTGCTAGAGATCCCGGCAGCCCCAGCACTGAAGCTTTCTTT
CDR3 protein: CSARDPGSPSTEAFF

D gene: NA
clone size: NA
V gene: TRBV14
J gene: TRBJ2-7
CDR3 DNA: TGTGCCAGCAGCCGCCTTAGCCTTGAAGAGCAGTACTTC
CDR3 protein: CASSRLSLEEQYF

D gene: NA
clone size: NA
V gene: TRBV30
J gene: TRBJ1-2
CDR3 DNA: TGTGCCTGGAGTGTAAGGGGCCAGCCCTATGGCTACACCTTC
CDR3 protein: CAWSVRGQPYGYTF

D gene: NA
clone size: NA
V gene: TRBV27
J gene: TRBJ2-3
CDR3 DNA: TGTGCCAGCAGTTTAGTGGGATGGCCCAGGGCAGATACGCAGTATTTT
CDR3 protein: CASSLVGWPRADTQYF

D gene: NA
clone size: many
V gene: TRBV20-1
J gene: TRBJ2-3
CDR3 DNA: TGCAGTGCTAGAGATGGGTTTTCAGGAGATACGCAGTATTTT
CDR3 protein: CSARDGFSGDTQYF

D gene: TRBD2
clone size: few
V gene: TRBV3-1
J gene: TRBJ2-4
CDR3 DNA: TGTGCCAGCAGCCCGCGGGGGGCGAAAAACATTCAGTACTTC
CDR3 protein: CASSPRGAKNIQYF

D gene: TRBD2
clone size: NA
V gene: TRBV12-3/TRBV12-4
J gene: TRBJ2-1
CDR3 DNA: TGTGCCAGCAGTTTACTAGCGGGAGCTCAGGGTGAGCAGTTCTTC
CDR3 protein: CASSLLAGAQGEQFF

D gene: NA
clone size: NA
V gene: TRBV20-1
J gene: TRBJ2-3
CDR3 DNA: TGCAGTCCTGGCGGCCTACTAACTCCGACAGATACGCAGTATTTT
CDR3 protein: CSPGGLLTPTDTQYF